These 28 T cell receptor beta chains were all obtained from the same sample, sequenced in a study of blood T cell repertoires in COVID-19. Repertoires were generated with immunoSEQ multiplex PCR, while TCRdb's copy carries only in-frame clones and drops some. The data contain about 280,000 clones, 75% to 95% of them singletons. The sample comprised PBMCs or T cells enriched from blood (not recorded which). These receptors originate from a middle-aged man who had been exposed to COVID-19.

The CDR3 DNA follows: TGCGCCAGCAGCCTACAGCTTTCACAGGGGGAGCAGTACTTC. This sequence encodes CASSLQLSQGEQYF. This chain connects TRBV4-3 to TRBJ2-7, with 7 bases fitting TRBD1. The trim removed 4 bases at V and 7 bases at J, leaving 10 bases unmatched. The CDR3 loop spans 14 amino acids. Germline assignment: CDR1 LGHNA and CDR2 YSLEER.

V is TRBV18 and J is TRBJ2-1; 8 positions agree with TRBD1. The CDR3 consists of 16 residues. V was pared by 2 bases and J by 2 bases, with 5 bases of the junction left unmatched. Germline loops: CDR1 KGHSH, CDR2 LQKENI. DNA for the CDR3: TGTGCCAGCTCACCAAATTCAGGGGGCCCCTACAATGAGCAGTTCTTC. Its translation is CASSPNSGGPYNEQFF.

This clone is a singleton in its sample. The gene calls are TRBV28 and TRBJ2-1; 13 positions agree with TRBD2. After removal of 3 bases from V and 0 bases from J, the junction contained 8 bases not matched to a gene. Germline CDR1 reads MDHEN; CDR2 reads SYDVKM. This CDR3 has 19 amino acids. The CDR3 region is CASSLEGLAGMSSYNEQFF. The CDR3 DNA follows: TGTGCCAGCAGTTTGGAGGGACTAGCGGGAATGAGCTCCTACAATGAGCAGTTCTTC. The whole variable domain, remainder taken from reference TRBV28 and TRBJ2-1, is DVKVTQSSRYLVKRTGEKVFLECVQDMDHENMFWYRQDPGLGLRLIYFSYDVKMKEKGDIPEGYSVSREKKERFSLILESASTNQTSMYLCASSLEGLAGMSSYNEQFFGPGTRLTVL.

The rearrangement joins TRBV4-3 to TRBJ2-3, with no clear D. Trimming removed 1 base at V and 6 bases at J, with 14 bases between. CDR3 size: 15 residues. Germline CDR1 reads LGHNA; CDR2 reads YSLEER. DNA of the CDR3: TGCGCCAGCAGCCAAGCCCGCCCGGAGCCCGATACGCAGTATTTT. Amino acids: CASSQARPEPDTQYF.

The V and J genes are TRBV28 and TRBJ2-7; TRBD2 matches 8 bases. CDR1 MDHEN and CDR2 SYDVKM come from the germline V gene. The V segment lost 6 bases and the J segment 5 bases; nucleotides outside the gene matches: 9. CDR3 length: 14 amino acids. CDR3 coding DNA: TGTGCCAGCAGATCGGGAGGGCCTGAAAACGAGCAGTACTTC. It specifies CASRSGGPENEQYF.

The CDR3, as DNA: TGTGCCAGCAGTGATAGCGGATCCTACAATGAGCAGTTCTTC. Protein product: CASSDSGSYNEQFF. The genes are TRBV11-2 and TRBJ2-1, with D possibly being TRBD2 (6 bases). The length of the CDR3 is 14 residues. Trimming removed 6 bases at V and 1 base at J, with 10 bases between. Germline V gives CDR1 SGHAT, CDR2 FQNNGV.

The table lists this clone with a count of one. The gene calls are TRBV10-1 and TRBJ2-7; possibly TRBD2 for D (5 bases). The CDR3 sequence is 13 residues long. The V and J ends lost 3 bases and 3 bases respectively, with 9 bases between them. The germline V gene encodes CDR1 WNHNN and CDR2 SYGVQD (reference sequence). CDR3 loop: CASSEKGLYEQYF. The CDR3 bases are TGCGCCAGCAGTGAAAAAGGACTCTACGAGCAGTACTTC.

This sequence joins TRBV15 and TRBJ1-5; the D is unclear. V lost 0 bases to trimming and J lost 2 bases, with 11 bases between them. Germline values: CDR1 LNHNV, CDR2 YYDKDF (reference sequence). This CDR3 contains 16 residues. This CDR3 reads CATSRDRGPGNQPQHF. CDR3 in DNA: TGTGCCACCAGCAGAGATAGAGGGCCGGGCAATCAGCCCCAGCATTTT. The whole variable domain, remainder taken from reference TRBV15 and TRBJ1-5, is DAMVIQNPRYQVTQFGKPVTLSCSQTLNHNVMYWYQQKSSQAPKLLFHYYDKDFNNEADTPDNFQSRRPNTSFCFLDIRSPGLGDTAMYLCATSRDRGPGNQPQHFGDGTRLSIL.

This chain uses TRBV2 with TRBJ2-4, with D perhaps TRBD1 (6 bases). The CDR3 contains 14 residues. Trimming removed 6 bases from V and 2 bases from J, with 11 bases in between. Germline lookup yields CDR1 SNHLY and CDR2 FYNNEI. The CDR3 DNA follows: TGTGCCAGCAGGGAAACAGGGTCCAAAAACATTCAGTACTTC. Translation: CASRETGSKNIQYF.

The J gene is TRBJ2-1, the V gene TRBV9; 8 bases map to TRBD1. CDR3 length: 14 residues. The V segment lost 0 bases and the J segment 10 bases; nucleotides outside the gene matches: 6. The germline V gene has CDR1 SGDLS and CDR2 YYNGEE. The CDR3 DNA follows: TGTGCCAGCAGCGTAGGAGGACAGGGAATAGAGCAGTTCTTC. This translates into CASSVGGQGIEQFF.

The rearrangement links TRBV7-9 to TRBJ2-1; 7 bases agree with TRBD2. Germline loops: CDR1 SEHNR, CDR2 FQNEAQ (reference sequence). The V segment lost 1 base and the J segment 7 bases; nucleotides outside the gene matches: 1. CDR3 size: 13 residues. The chain's CDR3 is CASSLGRENEQFF. The CDR3 DNA reads TGTGCCAGCAGCTTAGGGCGGGAGAATGAGCAGTTCTTC.

This chain links TRBV18 with TRBJ1-1, with 8 bases identical to TRBD1. The germline V gene has CDR1 KGHSH and CDR2 LQKENI. This CDR3 contains 15 residues. With 0 bases clipped from V and 4 bases from J, the junction kept 4 bases outside the gene matches. The CDR3 spells CASSPPQGAITEAFF. CDR3 nucleotides: TGTGCCAGCTCACCACCCCAGGGGGCAATCACTGAAGCTTTCTTT. The variable domain in full, with the rest retrieved from reference TRBV18 and TRBJ1-1, is NAGVMQNPRHLVRRRGQEARLRCSPMKGHSHVYWYRQLPEEGLKFMVYLQKENIIDESGMPKERFSAEFPKEGPSILRIQQVVRGDSAAYFCASSPPQGAITEAFFGQGTRLTVV.

V usage is TRBV28 and J usage is TRBJ1-1; D is uncertain. The V gene's germline CDR1 is MDHEN and CDR2 SYDVKM. Trimming took 3 bases from V and 6 from J, leaving 5 bases between them. The CDR3 sequence is 11 residues long. The CDR3 spells CASSFSAEAFF. CDR3 bases: TGTGCCAGCAGTTTTAGCGCTGAAGCTTTCTTT. The full variable domain, its missing parts supplied by reference TRBV28 and TRBJ1-1, is DVKVTQSSRYLVKRTGEKVFLECVQDMDHENMFWYRQDPGLGLRLIYFSYDVKMKEKGDIPEGYSVSREKKERFSLILESASTNQTSMYLCASSFSAEAFFGQGTRLTVV.

Here the CDR3 reads CASSFFLTSKETQYF. The CDR3 coding sequence is TGTGCCAGCAGTTTTTTCCTAACCTCGAAGGAGACCCAGTACTTC. This rearrangement joins TRBV28 to TRBJ2-5; D not resolved. Germline V gives CDR1 MDHEN, CDR2 SYDVKM. The ends were cut back, 3 bases at V and 5 bases at J, with 16 bases in the middle. The CDR3 is 15 amino acids.

This sequence joins TRBV9 and TRBJ1-2; D gene ambiguous. The CDR3 is made up of 13 amino acids. Germline CDR1 SGDLS, CDR2 YYNGEE. The V and J ends lost 0 bases and 7 bases respectively, with 10 bases between them. The DNA of the CDR3 is TGTGCCAGCAGCGTAGCGGGAGGGTTTGGCTACACCTTC. Translating it yields CASSVAGGFGYTF.

The J gene is TRBJ1-6, the V gene TRBV9, with TRBD1 identical over 11 bases. The CDR3 spans 15 residues. Germline CDR1 and CDR2: SGDLS and YYNGEE. Losses at the gene ends were 0 bases for V and 12 bases for J; bases not matched to a gene: 5. As DNA, the CDR3 is TGTGCCAGCAGCGTAGAAGGACAGGGGGCGGTACCCCTCCACTTT. Translating it yields CASSVEGQGAVPLHF.

The chain uses TRBV19 and TRBJ1-1; D unresolved. CDR3 length: 16 residues. Between the trimmed V and J ends, which lost 2 bases and 1 base, there was a span of 14 bases. The germline V gene encodes CDR1 LNHDA and CDR2 SQIVND (reference sequence). CDR3 nucleotide sequence: TGTGCCAGTAGTATATGGTCCCCCGGGAGGAACACTGAAGCTTTCTTT. Its protein is CASSIWSPGRNTEAFF.

The J gene is TRBJ1-1, the V gene TRBV4-3; D is possibly TRBD1 (5 bases). Per the germline V gene, CDR1 is LGHNA and CDR2 is YSLEER. Deletions cut 2 bases from V and 5 bases from J, with 15 bases between. The CDR3 totals 15 residues. CDR3 protein: CASSQTSRVETEAFF. CDR3 nucleotides: TGCGCCAGCAGCCAAACCTCCAGGGTAGAGACTGAAGCTTTCTTT.

This clone was seen only once. CDR3 sequence: CASGLSDRAANYGYTF. The CDR3 DNA sequence: TGTGCTAGTGGCCTTAGCGACAGGGCAGCTAACTATGGCTACACCTTC. The chain has TRBV12-5 and TRBJ1-2; 7 positions agree with TRBD1. The CDR3 has 16 amino acids. V lost 6 bases, J lost 0 bases, and 10 bases stayed unmatched. Germline CDR1 is LGHNT and CDR2 is FRNRAP. Full variable domain (outside the CDR3, taken from reference TRBV12-5 and TRBJ1-2): DARVTQTPRHKVTEMGQEVTMRCQPILGHNTVFWYRQTMMQGLELLAYFRNRAPLDDSGMPKDRFSAEMPDATLATLKIQPSEPRDSAVYFCASGLSDRAANYGYTFGSGTRLTVV.

The rearrangement joins TRBV18 to TRBJ1-2; 7 nucleotides match TRBD1. Trimming took 2 bases from V and 7 from J; bases not matched to a gene: 13. Germline V gene lookup returns CDR1 KGHSH and CDR2 LQKENI. The CDR3 consists of 16 residues. The CDR3 reads CASSPEGSQGTAGYTF. The DNA for the CDR3 is TGTGCCAGCTCACCAGAGGGGTCACAGGGGACTGCTGGCTACACCTTC.

This rearrangement joins TRBV27 to TRBJ1-2; TRBD1 is a possible D gene (6 bases). The CDR3 sequence is 11 residues long. In germline, CDR1 is MNHEY, CDR2 SMNVEV (reference sequence). Trimming pared 8 bases from V and 6 bases from J, leaving 10 bases between. The CDR3 here is CASGRGNGYTF. The CDR3 bases are TGTGCCAGCGGCAGGGGAAATGGCTACACCTTC.

J is TRBJ1-1 and V is TRBV18; 8 bases fit TRBD1. In germline, CDR1 is KGHSH, CDR2 LQKENI. CDR3 length: 15 residues. V was clipped by 2 bases and J by 4 bases; unmatched bases: 6. The CDR3 loop reads CASSPNPQGATEAFF. The CDR3 bases are TGTGCCAGCTCACCAAACCCCCAGGGGGCCACTGAAGCTTTCTTT.

The chain carries TRBV28 and TRBJ2-7; the D gene is possibly TRBD1 (6 bases). Germline V lookup: CDR1 MDHEN, CDR2 SYDVKM. The V and J ends lost 0 bases and 4 bases respectively, with 16 bases between them. This CDR3 spans 16 amino acids. CDR3 DNA sequence: TGTGCCAGCAGTTTATGCGCTCGGCAGGGGCCTTACGAGCAGTACTTC. Protein sequence: CASSLCARQGPYEQYF.

This chain connects TRBV2 to TRBJ1-1; D not certain. This CDR3 contains 13 residues. Trimming removed 6 bases from V and 4 bases from J, with 12 bases in between. CDR1 is SNHLY and CDR2 is FYNNEI in the germline V gene. The CDR3 is CASRADMGTEAFF. Here the CDR3 DNA reads TGTGCCAGCAGGGCGGATATGGGCACTGAAGCTTTCTTT.

The chain recombines TRBV19 with TRBJ1-2; D may be TRBD1 (5 bases). There are 15 residues in the CDR3. Germline CDR1 and CDR2: LNHDA and SQIVND (reference sequence). Trimming stripped 0 bases from V and 2 bases from J, with 10 bases between. The CDR3 DNA reads as TGTGCCAGTAGTATAGATTTACGGGGGAACTATGGCTACACCTTC. This gives the protein CASSIDLRGNYGYTF.

This chain's CDR3 is CASSLIPSGTYNEQFF. The CDR3 DNA is TGTGCCAGCAGCTTAATCCCTAGCGGTACCTACAATGAGCAGTTCTTC. J is TRBJ2-1 and V is TRBV7-3; 7 bases agree with TRBD2. The CDR3 runs to 16 residues. With 1 base clipped from V and 2 bases from J, the junction kept 5 bases outside the gene matches. Germline values: CDR1 SGHTA, CDR2 FQGTGA.

This rearrangement joins TRBV4-2 to TRBJ1-5; 8 bases match TRBD1. V gave up 0 bases and J gave up 2 bases; unmatched junction bases: 3. The CDR3 sequence is 16 residues long. CDR1 is LGHNA, CDR2 YNFKEQ, per germline. CDR3 coding DNA: TGTGCCAGCAGCCAAGAGACAGGGGTCGGCAATCAGCCCCAGCATTTT. Protein sequence: CASSQETGVGNQPQHF.

This chain links TRBV5-1 with TRBJ2-7; TRBD2 agrees at 8 bases. The CDR3 extends over 14 amino acids. Germline CDR1 SGHRS, CDR2 YFSETQ. Trimming cost V 5 bases and J 2 bases; bases outside gene matches: 6. The CDR3 here is CASRWVAGPYEQYF. The CDR3 nucleotides are TGCGCCAGCAGATGGGTAGCGGGACCCTACGAGCAGTACTTC.